Shown below are 17 T cell receptor beta chains from a single sample sequenced in a study of T cell repertoires in cytomegalovirus infection. Their cognate antigens are unknown. From the reads, TCRdb called clonotypes with MiXCR, one entry per CDR3 protein. Of a few hundred thousand distinct CDR3 sequences in the sample, around 40% were seen once. The sample was cultured PBMCs, taken from culture after CMV antigen stimulation. Source of these receptors: a human donor in good health (CMV status not recorded). Some clones in this sample may be carry-over from other donors' samples.

This clonotype was recorded once. The chain has TRBV6-6 and TRBJ2-2, with D maybe TRBD2 (6 bases). The CDR3 is made up of 14 amino acids. In germline, CDR1 is MNHNY, CDR2 SVGAGI (reference sequence). Trimming removed 7 bases at V and 2 bases at J, with 11 bases between. The CDR3 DNA reads as TGTGCCAGCAAGGGAGCGGGTAACACCGGGGAGCTGTTTTTT. Protein sequence: CASKGAGNTGELFF.

V is TRBV11-3 and J is TRBJ2-3; tentatively, D is TRBD2 (6 bases). The CDR3 contains 16 residues. The V end lost 5 bases, the J end lost 7 bases, and 22 bases lay between the germline ends. Germline V gives CDR1 SGHNT, CDR2 YENEEA. In nucleotides, the CDR3 is TGTGCCAGCAGCGATTCCGGGGGTTCTAACCCTAATACGCAGTATTTT. Its translation: CASSDSGGSNPNTQYF.

The gene calls are TRBV7-2 and TRBJ2-7; perhaps TRBD2 as D (7 bases). The ends were cut back, 7 bases at V and 5 bases at J, with 21 bases in the middle. This CDR3 has 15 amino acids. The germline gives CDR1 SGHTA, CDR2 FQGNSA. The CDR3 region has the DNA TGTGCCAGCACCCGGGGGGCAGGGGCGCTCCACGAGCAGTACTTC. It specifies CASTRGAGALHEQYF.

This clonotype was detected only a few times. The rearrangement links TRBV20-1 to TRBJ2-7; 7 bases are a match to TRBD1. Germline CDR1 DFQATT, CDR2 SNEGSKA (reference sequence). The J segment lost 7 bases and the V segment lost 5 bases, leaving 14 bases of the junction unmatched. The CDR3 totals 14 residues. Here the CDR3 DNA reads TGCAGTGCTCCTCGAGCGGACAGGTCTGGGGAGCAGTACTTC. Encoded protein: CSAPRADRSGEQYF.

V gene TRBV12-3 or TRBV12-4 combines with J gene TRBJ2-7, with D unresolved. The CDR3 consists of 12 residues. Trimming cost V 3 bases and J 2 bases, with 5 bases left between them. CDR3 bases: TGTGCCAGCAGTTTTTTGGCCTACGAGCAGTACTTC. This translates into CASSFLAYEQYF.

The chain carries TRBV4-1 and TRBJ1-2; D may be TRBD1 (6 bases). This CDR3 region has 16 residues. V shed 2 bases and J shed 6 bases, with 19 bases lying between them. Germline V gene lookup returns CDR1 MGHRA and CDR2 YSYEKL. CDR3 nucleotides: TGCGCCAGCAGCCAACCCCTCCGGGGGCTCAGGGATGGCTACACCTTC. The encoded protein is CASSQPLRGLRDGYTF.

The rearrangement uses TRBV7-4 and TRBJ1-5, with TRBD1 identical over 8 bases. V dropped 1 base and J dropped 1; count of bases not matched to a gene: 6. The germline V gene has CDR1 SGHVT and CDR2 SQSDAQ. The CDR3 totals 17 residues. As DNA, the CDR3 is TGTGCCAGCAGCTTAGGACAGGGGACGGGGAGCAATCAGCCCCAGCATTTT. It translates to CASSLGQGTGSNQPQHF.

This clonotype has only one observation. CDR3 protein: CSVATGNVDQPQHF. The CDR3 nucleotides are TGCAGCGTCGCGACAGGGAACGTCGACCAGCCCCAGCATTTT. The rearrangement uses TRBV29-1 and TRBJ1-5; 7 bases are a match to TRBD1. The V and J ends lost 6 bases and 7 bases, in that order; junction bases with no gene match: 12. The length of the CDR3 is 14 residues. Germline V CDR1 and CDR2: SQVTM, ANQGSEA. The full variable domain, rest sourced from reference TRBV29-1 and TRBJ1-5, is SAVISQKPSRDICQRGTSLTIQCQVDSQVTMMFWYRQQPGQSLTLIATANQGSEATYESGFVIDKFPISRPNLTFSTLTVSNMSPEDSSIYLCSVATGNVDQPQHFGDGTRLSIL.

This chain uses TRBV3-1 with TRBJ2-7; TRBD1 agrees at 10 bases. This CDR3 has 14 amino acids. CDR1 LGHDT and CDR2 YNNKEL come from the germline V gene (reference sequence). After removal of 2 bases from V and 4 bases from J, the junction contained 2 bases not matched to a gene. The CDR3 DNA follows: TGTGCCAGCAGCCAAAGACAGGGGGCATACGAGCAGTACTTC. Translating gives CASSQRQGAYEQYF.

The gene calls are TRBV28 and TRBJ2-3; 14 bases fit TRBD2. Germline V gene sequence: CDR1 MDHEN, CDR2 SYDVKM. The CDR3 covers 18 residues. The V gene end was trimmed by 6 bases and the J gene end by 4 bases; junction bases not matched to a gene: 12. CDR3 in DNA: TGTGCCAGCAGCCCCCTTGGACTAGCGGGGGGCAATGCAGATACGCAGTATTTT. Encoded protein: CASSPLGLAGGNADTQYF. Using reference TRBV28 and TRBJ2-3 for the parts outside the CDR3, the full variable domain is DVKVTQSSRYLVKRTGEKVFLECVQDMDHENMFWYRQDPGLGLRLIYFSYDVKMKEKGDIPEGYSVSREKKERFSLILESASTNQTSMYLCASSPLGLAGGNADTQYFGPGTRLTVL.

This clonotype was seen only a few times. The junction does not match germline at one end; this may be a read error. The CDR3 protein is CASIELAQNEQFF. The CDR3 DNA is TGTGCCAGCATTGAACTAGCCCAAAATGAGCAGTTCTTC. This rearrangement joins TRBV6-1 to TRBJ2-1; the D gene is possibly TRBD2 (6 bases). The germline CDR1 and CDR2 sequences are MNHNS and SASEGT. The CDR3 has 13 residues.

This clonotype was seen at least ten times. The gene calls are TRBV7-2 and TRBJ2-7, with TRBD2 matching over 12 bases. The CDR3 is 15 residues long. From germline, CDR1 is SGHTA and CDR2 FQGNSA. The ends lost 3 bases at V and 3 bases at J; junction bases unmatched: 3. The CDR3 sequence is CASSFRLAGDYEQYF. Here the CDR3 DNA reads TGTGCCAGCAGCTTCAGACTAGCGGGAGACTACGAGCAGTACTTC.

This chain uses TRBV7-6 with TRBJ2-2, with D perhaps given as TRBD1 or TRBD2 (5 bases each). The CDR3 totals 18 residues. The germline V gene encodes CDR1 SGHVS and CDR2 FNYEAQ. The V end lost 7 bases, the J end lost 4 bases, and 25 bases lay between the germline ends. This chain's CDR3 is CASTTRVGQGQITGELFF. CDR3 bases: TGTGCCAGCACCACTAGAGTCGGGCAGGGCCAGATCACCGGGGAGCTGTTTTTT. The variable domain in full, completed from reference TRBV7-6 and TRBJ2-2, reads GAGVSQSPRYKVTKRGQDVALRCDPISGHVSLYWYRQALGQGPEFLTYFNYEAQQDKSGLPNDRFSAERPEGSISTLTIQRTEQRDSAMYRCASTTRVGQGQITGELFFGEGSRLTVL.

The V gene is TRBV27, the J gene TRBJ2-1; TRBD2 aligns across 7 bases. The V gene end was trimmed by 6 bases and the J gene end by 10 bases; junction bases not matched to a gene: 6. Germline loops: CDR1 MNHEY, CDR2 SMNVEV (reference sequence). This CDR3 is built from 12 residues. This CDR3 reads CASRGGDREQFF. CDR3 in DNA: TGTGCCAGCAGGGGGGGGGACCGCGAGCAGTTCTTC.

The chain couples TRBV6-6 to TRBJ2-1; tentative D call: TRBD1 (6 bases). The germline V and J ends were trimmed by 6 bases and 6 bases, with 15 bases remaining between them. Germline CDR1 is MNHNY and CDR2 is SVGAGI (reference sequence). The CDR3 has 14 residues. The CDR3 bases are TGTGCCAGCAGCTCTGACAGGCCTCTCAATGAGCAGTTCTTC. It is translated as CASSSDRPLNEQFF.

The chain employs TRBV28 and TRBJ2-5, with D perhaps matching TRBD2 (6 bases). Per germline, CDR1 MDHEN and CDR2 SYDVKM. The CDR3 has 14 amino acids. The germline V and J ends were trimmed by 6 bases and 9 bases, with 20 bases remaining between them. The CDR3 sequence: CASRPRDLTGAQYF. The CDR3 DNA sequence: TGTGCCAGCAGGCCCAGGGACTTAACGGGGGCCCAGTACTTC.

This clonotype was counted a few times. The chain is built from TRBV27 and TRBJ2-7; D is possibly TRBD1 or TRBD2 (6 bases each). The CDR3 is 15 amino acids. Per the germline V gene, CDR1 is MNHEY and CDR2 is SMNVEV (reference sequence). V lost 8 bases, J lost 2 bases, and 19 bases lay in between. The CDR3 DNA sequence: TGTGCCAGCCGGGGGCTGGGCAGGGCTACCTACGAGCAGTACTTC. Encoded protein: CASRGLGRATYEQYF.